These 26 T cell receptor beta chains originate from one sample sequenced in a study of low-dose radiotherapy and immunotherapy resistance in tumors. As for time point: after trial treatment. Noted treatment: LDRT plus nivolumab, ipilimumab, low-dose cyclophosphamide and aspirin (RACIN trial). First-strand cDNA relied on TRAV- and TRBV-specific primers spanning alpha and beta chains. The authors ran 15 to 25 PCR cycles to amplify TCRs with a constant-region primer and V-primer adapter. Each CDR3 protein is one row after TCRdb ran MiXCR on the reads. The sample holds tens of thousands of distinct CDR3 sequences, roughly 20% seen once. The sequencing used PBMCs, collected after low-dose radiotherapy plus immunotherapy. These receptors came from a female donor with ovarian cancer.

This clonotype has more than one count but fewer than ten. This sequence joins TRBV20-1 and TRBJ1-3; 9 nucleotides agree with TRBD1. Trimming cost V 2 bases and J 2 bases; bases outside gene matches: 4. Germline V gives CDR1 DFQATT, CDR2 SNEGSKA (reference sequence). This CDR3 spans 15 amino acids. CDR3 sequence (DNA): TGCAGTGCTAGACCCGACAGGGGGACTGGAAACACCATATATTTT. This codes for CSARPDRGTGNTIYF.

On this clonotype: Germline is not matched at one junction end, which may reflect a read error. The V and J genes are TRBV5-1 and TRBJ2-1, with 7 bases identical to TRBD2. CDR1 SGHRS and CDR2 YFSETQ come from the germline V gene. CDR3 length: 17 residues. CDR3 in DNA: TGCGCCAGGAGCTGGACTAGAGGGACCCCGTCTAACAATGAGCAGTTCTTC. Translating gives CARSWTRGTPSNNEQFF.

Comment on this clonotype: A far larger clone is one nucleotide away, so this likely arose from a read error. DNA of the CDR3: TGTGCCAGCACCAGCGGGCCTTCCTACAATGAGCAGTACTTC. It codes for CASTSGPSYNEQYF. The chain combines TRBV28 with TRBJ2-5; possible D gene TRBD2, 6 bases. Deletions cut 7 bases from V and 11 bases from J, with 23 bases between. The CDR3 has 14 residues. Germline V CDR1 and CDR2: MDHEN, SYDVKM.

This clonotype was observed at least ten times. V and J are TRBV2 and TRBJ2-1, with a weak D call TRBD2 (6 bases). The ends were cut back, 6 bases at V and 3 bases at J, with 15 bases in the middle. CDR1 is SNHLY and CDR2 is FYNNEI in the germline V gene. The CDR3 is 15 amino acids. The CDR3 nucleotides read TGTGCCAGCAGGACGGGCGGGGCCCTCTACAATGAGCAGTTCTTC. Its protein is CASRTGGALYNEQFF.

This clonotype was seen ten or more times. A read error may produce the germline difference seen at one junction end. The genes are TRBV29-1 and TRBJ2-7; 16 bases map to TRBD2. Germline V gene sequence: CDR1 SQVTM, CDR2 ANQGSEA. CDR3 length: 14 amino acids. In DNA, the CDR3 is TGCAGCGTCGAAGGGACTAGCGGGAGGGTGGAGCAGTACTTC. Translating it yields CSVEGTSGRVEQYF.

This clonotype has ten or more counts. The chain has TRBV3-1 and TRBJ2-2; D remains ambiguous. Germline lookup yields CDR1 LGHDT and CDR2 YNNKEL (reference sequence). Trimming cost V 3 bases and J 6 bases, with 20 bases left between them. CDR3 length equals 17 residues. CDR3 DNA: TGTGCCAGCAGCCAGAAGGGAAGGCTAGTCTCTTCCGGGGAGCTGTTTTTT. Its translation: CASSQKGRLVSSGELFF.

A word on this clonotype: A read error is likely here: a far larger clone is one base away. The chain couples TRBV20-1 to TRBJ2-7; 7 positions match TRBD2. TRBJ2-1 matches the DNA end more closely, so the J call is doubtful. This CDR3 comprises 13 residues. The V gene's germline CDR1 is DFQATT and CDR2 SNEGSKA (reference sequence). The CDR3 nucleotides read TGCAGTGCCTTAGTGGGGAGGGGCAATGAGCAGTTCTTC. Translating gives CSALVGRGNEQFF.

Concerning this clonotype: A single base separates this from a much larger clone, so it may be a read error. V and J are TRBV7-9 and TRBJ1-5, with D tentatively TRBD1 (6 bases). There are 12 residues in the CDR3. Germline V gene sequence: CDR1 SEHNR, CDR2 FQNEAQ (reference sequence). CDR3 region: CVSSGGGQPQHF. Written as DNA, the CDR3 is TGTGTCAGCAGCGGAGGGGGTCAGCCCCAGCATTTT. The entire variable domain, with the rest obtained from reference TRBV7-9 and TRBJ1-5, is as follows: DTGVSQNPRHKITKRGQNVTFRCDPISEHNRLYWYRQTLGQGPEFLTYFQNEAQLEKSRLLSDRFSAERPKGSFSTLEIQRTEQGDSAMYLCVSSGGGQPQHFGDGTRLSIL.

A word on this clonotype: Relative to the germline gene, one junction end is altered; a read error may explain this. The CDR3 is CSAGGAGELFF. The CDR3 DNA reads as TGCAGCGCCGGGGGTGCCGGGGAGCTGTTCTTT. This chain links TRBV29-1 with TRBJ2-2; possible D gene TRBD2, 6 bases. CDR3 length: 11 amino acids. The germline V gene encodes CDR1 SQVTM and CDR2 ANQGSEA.

This clonotype was detected many times. V gene TRBV29-1 combines with J gene TRBJ2-2; 9 positions match TRBD1. CDR1 is SQVTM and CDR2 is ANQGSEA in the germline V gene. The junction had 4 bases not matched to a gene; V was cut back by 0 bases and J by 5 bases. The CDR3 sequence is 15 residues long. CDR3 bases: TGCAGCGTTGAAGAGCAGGACAGGGGTACCGGGGAGCTGTTTTTT. This gives the protein CSVEEQDRGTGELFF.

The sample holds many counts of this clonotype. The chain couples TRBV19 to TRBJ1-1; D possibly corresponds to TRBD1 (6 bases). Per the germline V gene, CDR1 is LNHDA and CDR2 is SQIVND (reference sequence). Trimming stripped 0 bases from V and 4 bases from J, with 6 bases between. CDR3 size: 13 residues. The CDR3 DNA reads TGTGCCAGTAGTATAGAAGGGGGCACTGAAGCTTTCTTT. Its protein product is CASSIEGGTEAFF.

The chain employs TRBV19 and TRBJ2-5, with 16 bases aligning to TRBD2. The germline V gene has CDR1 LNHDA and CDR2 SQIVND (reference sequence). The CDR3 is made up of 17 amino acids. The J segment lost 2 bases and the V segment lost 4 bases, leaving 4 bases of the junction unmatched. In nucleotides, the CDR3 is TGTGCCAGTAGTACCACGGGACTAGCGGGGGGGCAAGAGACCCAGTACTTC. Protein product: CASSTTGLAGGQETQYF.

The chain recombines TRBV24-1 with TRBJ2-2; possible D gene TRBD2, 7 bases. This CDR3 is 15 amino acids long. V was shortened by 9 bases and J by 7 bases, with 20 bases between the two germline ends. In germline, CDR1 is KGHDR, CDR2 SFDVKD. CDR3 in amino acids: CATRSLRGGGGELFF. The CDR3 DNA reads TGTGCCACCCGAAGCCTTCGAGGGGGGGGCGGGGAGCTGTTTTTT.

This clonotype was seen ten or more times. The rearrangement uses TRBV12-3 or TRBV12-4 and TRBJ2-6; D gene ambiguous. V lost 5 bases, J lost 2 bases, and 13 bases lay in between. There are 16 residues in the CDR3. The CDR3 DNA sequence: TGTGCCAGCAGTCGCACCGGTGGCACTGGGGCCAACGTCCTGACTTTC. Protein sequence: CASSRTGGTGANVLTF.

This clonotype was seen a handful of times. The J gene is TRBJ2-1, the V gene TRBV11-3, with TRBD1 matching 10 bases. Losses at the gene ends were 4 bases for V and 8 bases for J; bases not matched to a gene: 11. Germline-derived CDR1 and CDR2 are SGHNT and YENEEA. The CDR3 is made up of 16 amino acids. The CDR3 spells CASSSWTGGDVHEQFF. In DNA form, the CDR3 reads TGTGCCAGCAGCTCCTGGACAGGGGGGGATGTCCATGAGCAGTTCTTC. Full variable domain (missing parts from reference TRBV11-3 and TRBJ2-1): EAGVVQSPRYKIIEKKQPVAFWCNPISGHNTLYWYLQNLGQGPELLIRYENEEAVDDSQLPKDRFSAERLKGVDSTLKIQPAELGDSAVYLCASSSWTGGDVHEQFFGPGTRLTVL.

This clonotype was picked up many times. The V and J genes are TRBV12-3 or TRBV12-4 and TRBJ2-1, with 9 nucleotides matching TRBD1. This CDR3 has 15 amino acids. The V gene end was trimmed by 2 bases and the J gene end by 5 bases; junction bases not matched to a gene: 4. The CDR3, as DNA: TGTGCCAGCAGTTTATGGGACAGGGCTCACAATGAGCAGTTCTTC. Translation gives CASSLWDRAHNEQFF.

This clonotype has ten or more counts. The chain is built from TRBV6-2 or TRBV6-3 and TRBJ2-5; 12 bases line up with TRBD2. The germline V gene has CDR1 MNHEY and CDR2 SVGEGT. CDR3 length: 16 residues. J lost 7 bases, V lost 2 bases, and 8 bases had no gene match. In nucleotides, the CDR3 is TGTGCCAGCAGTTACCTCCTAGCGGGGGGGCCTGGGACCCAGTACTTC. This gives the protein CASSYLLAGGPGTQYF.

Many counts were recorded for this clonotype. The genes are TRBV20-1 and TRBJ2-1, with TRBD2 identical over 8 bases. V lost 6 bases and J lost 5; bases outside the gene matches: 6. The CDR3 is 13 amino acids. Germline assignment: CDR1 DFQATT and CDR2 SNEGSKA (reference sequence). The chain's CDR3 is CSAGGLANNEQFF. CDR3 bases: TGCAGTGCCGGTGGACTAGCCAACAATGAGCAGTTCTTC.

This clonotype was detected many times. The chain links TRBV28 to TRBJ2-7, with TRBD1 identical over 9 bases. V shed 1 base, J shed 6 bases, and the junction held 10 bases outside the gene matches. CDR3 length equals 16 residues. The V gene's germline CDR1 is MDHEN and CDR2 SYDVKM. CDR3 sequence: CASSLFVGTGFLEQYF. The CDR3 DNA is TGTGCCAGCAGTTTATTCGTCGGGACAGGGTTTCTCGAGCAGTACTTC.

In this sample, this clonotype turned up many times. The chain joins TRBV20-1 to TRBJ2-2, with 8 bases matching TRBD1. Trimming removed 3 bases from V and 6 bases from J; junction bases left unmatched: 21. CDR1 is DFQATT and CDR2 is SNEGSKA in the germline V gene (reference sequence). The CDR3 is 19 amino acids. The CDR3 DNA follows: TGCAGTGCTAGTCCGCCAGGGGGCCAGGGGTTGGGGTTGCCCGGGGAGCTGTTTTTT. Translating it yields CSASPPGGQGLGLPGELFF.

This clonotype was counted a few times. The genes are TRBV20-1 and TRBJ2-3, with D unclear. V was shortened by 0 bases and J by 2 bases, with 15 bases between the two germline ends. Germline V gene data show CDR1 as DFQATT and CDR2 as SNEGSKA (reference sequence). The CDR3 length is 16 residues. The DNA for the CDR3 is TGCAGTGCTAGAGATCCCGGGTCCATATTCACAGATACGCAGTATTTT. Translation: CSARDPGSIFTDTQYF.

This clonotype was seen at least ten times. V gene TRBV4-3 combines with J gene TRBJ1-1, with D hard to call. The CDR3 covers 16 residues. Deletions cut 1 base from V and 7 bases from J, with 19 bases between. CDR1 LGHNA and CDR2 YSLEER come from the germline V gene. CDR3 sequence reads: CASSQVVPSGVGEAFF. The CDR3 nucleotides read TGCGCCAGCAGCCAAGTGGTACCATCCGGGGTTGGTGAAGCTTTCTTT.

This clonotype turned up a few times. DNA of the CDR3: TGTGCCTGGAGTAGAAGCTCCTTTAATCAGCCCCAGCATTTT. Encoded protein: CAWSRSSFNQPQHF. The chain carries TRBV30 and TRBJ1-5; no firm D call. The CDR3 runs 14 residues. Looked up from germline, CDR1 is GTSNPN and CDR2 is SVGIG (reference sequence). The V end was cut by 2 bases, the J end by 4 bases, with 12 bases between.

This clonotype has a count of ten or more. The chain links TRBV12-3 or TRBV12-4 to TRBJ2-1; D is ambiguous. Trimming left V 3 bases short and J 13 bases short, with 10 bases between. The CDR3 contains 11 residues. DNA for the CDR3: TGTGCCAGCAGTTTGAATGGAATCCAGTTCTTC. As protein: CASSLNGIQFF.

There are many counts of this clonotype. The chain joins TRBV12-3 or TRBV12-4 to TRBJ2-2; D uncertain. CDR3 size: 14 residues. The V gene lost 5 bases and the J gene lost 2 bases, with 9 bases spanning the gap. The CDR3 DNA sequence: TGTGCCAGCAGTCCCCGACGTAACACCGGGGAGCTGTTTTTT. Residues: CASSPRRNTGELFF.

This clonotype was seen many times. The V gene is TRBV6-2 or TRBV6-3, the J gene TRBJ2-2; a possible D gene is TRBD2 (5 bases). Trimming took off 6 bases at V and 5 bases at J, with 7 bases between the two ends. CDR1 and CDR2 (germline): MNHEY, SVGEGT. This CDR3 region has 12 residues. CDR3 nucleotide sequence: TGTGCCAGCAGAACGGGGACCGGGGAGCTGTTTTTT. Translated: CASRTGTGELFF.